A single sample is the source of the 17 T cell receptor beta chains below, sequenced in a study of vaccination and CD4 T cells after COVID-19. The antigens these receptors bind are not known. Treatment: approximately nine-day PBMC culture with coronavirus spike peptide pools or control peptides (ViraFEST assay). Researchers used the Oncomine TCR Beta short-read assay to sequence DNA from cultured CD4+ T cells. MiXCR, run by TCRdb on the PCR reads, gives a single entry per CDR3 protein. The sample contains under 20,000 distinct CDR3 sequences, roughly 50% of which appear only once. Sequenced here: CD4+ T cells from blood, cultured in vitro, sampled before SARS-CoV-2 vaccination. Source of these receptors: a human donor who had recovered from COVID-19.

This clonotype was seen a handful of times. The chain has TRBV2 and TRBJ1-2, with a possible D match to TRBD1 (6 bases). The CDR3 length is 13 residues. Germline V gene sequence: CDR1 SNHLY, CDR2 FYNNEI. The V end was cut by 6 bases, the J end by 7 bases, with 15 bases between. CDR3 bases: TGTGCCAGCAGGGTAACAGGGTTTGGTGGCTACACCTTC. Its translation: CASRVTGFGGYTF.

This chain uses TRBV20-1 with TRBJ2-2; TRBD1 matches at 7 bases. V shed 2 bases, J shed 6 bases, and the junction held 6 bases outside the gene matches. The CDR3 is made up of 14 amino acids. Germline V gene data show CDR1 as DFQATT and CDR2 as SNEGSKA (reference sequence). The CDR3 spells CSARTTGTAGELFF. CDR3 sequence (DNA): TGCAGTGCTAGAACAACCGGGACAGCCGGGGAGCTGTTTTTT.

The chain recombines TRBV29-1 with TRBJ2-3, with TRBD1 matching 8 bases. Trimming cost V 3 bases and J 2 bases; bases outside gene matches: 7. CDR3 length equals 15 residues. Germline CDR1 reads SQVTM; CDR2 reads ANQGSEA. In DNA form, the CDR3 reads TGCAGCGTTGAGGTCCGGGACAGGCCCACAGATACGCAGTATTTT. Translated: CSVEVRDRPTDTQYF.

This chain connects TRBV28 to TRBJ1-2; the D is unclear. Germline V lookup: CDR1 MDHEN, CDR2 SYDVKM. Trimming cost V 3 bases and J 0 bases, with 11 bases left between them. The CDR3 totals 15 residues. The CDR3 bases are TGTGCCAGCAGTTTCGGAGGCAGGACTAACTATGGCTACACCTTC. Translated: CASSFGGRTNYGYTF.

In its sample, this clonotype was seen a few times. The chain uses TRBV6-1 and TRBJ2-1; the D gene is possibly TRBD1 (6 bases). Deletions cut 7 bases from V and 0 bases from J, with 13 bases between. This CDR3 region has 15 residues. Germline assignment: CDR1 MNHNS and CDR2 SASEGT. The CDR3 DNA is TGTGCCAGCATGGAACAGGGACGCTCCTACAATGAGCAGTTCTTC. Translated, it gives CASMEQGRSYNEQFF.

Details on this clonotype: Relative to the germline gene, one junction end is altered; a read error may explain this. The CDR3 region is CSARTRDRERFSGVNVLTF. CDR3 coding DNA: TGCAGTGCTAGAACGAGAGACAGGGAGAGGTTCTCTGGGGTCAACGTCCTGACTTTC. The chain uses TRBV20-1 and TRBJ2-6; 7 positions agree with TRBD1. The CDR3 has 19 residues. Per germline, CDR1 DFQATT and CDR2 SNEGSKA (reference sequence).

CDR3 loop: CASSPEQNTDTQYF. As DNA, the CDR3 is TGCGCCAGCAGCCCCGAGCAGAACACAGATACGCAGTATTTT. The chain joins TRBV5-1 to TRBJ2-3; unclear D gene. In germline, CDR1 is SGHRS, CDR2 YFSETQ. The CDR3 has 14 amino acids. V gave up 4 bases and J gave up 2 bases, with 11 bases separating them.

Here the CDR3 DNA reads TGTGCCAGTAGTATGAGCCAGGGGGATCGGGGCTACACCTTC. It specifies CASSMSQGDRGYTF. This chain links TRBV19 with TRBJ1-2; TRBD1 matches at 7 bases. After removal of 3 bases from V and 8 bases from J, the junction contained 9 bases not matched to a gene. This CDR3 is built from 14 residues. Germline V CDR1 and CDR2: LNHDA, SQIVND (reference sequence).

The J gene is TRBJ1-6, the V gene TRBV7-2; D gene ambiguous. Trimming took 1 base from V and 5 from J, leaving 9 bases between them. CDR3 size: 15 residues. The germline CDR1 and CDR2 sequences are SGHTA and FQGNSA. This CDR3 reads CASSLGQADNSPLHF. CDR3 nucleotide sequence: TGTGCCAGCAGCTTAGGGCAGGCAGATAATTCACCCCTCCACTTT.

A single count supports this clonotype. As DNA, the CDR3 is TGTGCCAGCAGTTTAATGCGGGGGGGAGAGACCCAGTACTTC. Amino acids: CASSLMRGGETQYF. The J gene is TRBJ2-5, the V gene TRBV12-3 or TRBV12-4; 9 bases fit TRBD2. The CDR3 has 14 amino acids. Germline trimming cut 2 bases from V and 4 bases from J; bases unmatched to any gene: 2.

This chain joins TRBV15 and TRBJ2-3; TRBD2 agrees at 14 bases. V lost 3 bases, J lost 5 bases, and 16 bases stayed unmatched. The length of the CDR3 is 20 residues. Germline CDR1 reads LNHNV; CDR2 reads YYDKDF (reference sequence). This CDR3 reads CATSSSVGLAGGLGEDTQYF. The CDR3 DNA is TGTGCCACCAGCAGCAGTGTCGGACTAGCGGGAGGCCTAGGTGAAGATACGCAGTATTTT.

The genes are TRBV11-2 and TRBJ2-2; D remains ambiguous. Trimming pared 3 bases from V and 6 bases from J, leaving 8 bases between. The CDR3 sequence is 13 residues long. The germline V gene has CDR1 SGHAT and CDR2 FQNNGV. The CDR3 region is CASSFGDPGELFF. CDR3 bases: TGTGCCAGCAGCTTTGGGGATCCCGGGGAGCTGTTTTTT.

The V call is TRBV2, the J call TRBJ1-2, with D possibly being TRBD1 (5 bases). The CDR3 extends over 14 amino acids. The germline gives CDR1 SNHLY, CDR2 FYNNEI. V gave up 0 bases and J gave up 8 bases, with 13 bases separating them. The CDR3 protein is CASSEARGIRGYTF. The CDR3 bases are TGTGCCAGCAGTGAAGCGCGGGGGATTCGCGGCTACACCTTC.

This rearrangement joins TRBV15 to TRBJ1-3; no clear D gene. The CDR3 runs 14 residues. V was clipped by 8 bases and J by 2 bases, with 13 bases between them. Germline CDR1 and CDR2: LNHNV and YYDKDF (reference sequence). The CDR3 coding sequence is TGTGCCACCGGCGAGAGTTTCGCTGGAAACACCATATATTTT. Its protein product is CATGESFAGNTIYF. Supplemented by reference TRBV15 and TRBJ1-3, the full variable domain reads DAMVIQNPRYQVTQFGKPVTLSCSQTLNHNVMYWYQQKSSQAPKLLFHYYDKDFNNEADTPDNFQSRRPNTSFCFLDIRSPGLGDTAMYLCATGESFAGNTIYFGEGSWLTVV.

This chain links TRBV7-8 with TRBJ2-3; D is possibly TRBD2 (6 bases). V was pared by 3 bases and J by 3 bases, with 16 bases between. Germline V gives CDR1 SGHVS, CDR2 FQNEAQ. This CDR3 spans 16 amino acids. CDR3 sequence reads: CASSFNSLGGTDTQYF. The DNA for the CDR3 is TGTGCCAGCAGCTTTAATAGTCTGGGGGGAACAGATACGCAGTATTTT.

This clonotype was picked up a small number of times. The V gene is TRBV6-1, the J gene TRBJ2-7, with TRBD2 matching over 8 bases. The length of the CDR3 is 13 residues. With 6 bases clipped from V and 0 bases from J, the junction kept 1 base outside the gene matches. The germline V gene has CDR1 MNHNS and CDR2 SASEGT. The CDR3, as DNA: TGTGCCAGCAGACTAGCGGTCTCCTACGAGCAGTACTTC. As protein: CASRLAVSYEQYF.

The chain has TRBV19 and TRBJ2-2, with D perhaps TRBD1 (6 bases). V was trimmed by 4 bases and J by 3 bases, leaving 6 bases between them. Germline V gene sequence: CDR1 LNHDA, CDR2 SQIVND (reference sequence). The CDR3 contains 13 residues. CDR3 loop: CASSRQDTGELFF. For the CDR3, the DNA is TGTGCCAGTAGTAGACAGGACACCGGGGAGCTGTTTTTT. The complete variable domain, with remaining parts taken from reference TRBV19 and TRBJ2-2, reads DGGITQSPKYLFRKEGQNVTLSCEQNLNHDAMYWYRQDPGQGLRLIYYSQIVNDFQKGDIAEGYSVSREKKESFPLTVTSAQKNPTAFYLCASSRQDTGELFFGEGSRLTVL.